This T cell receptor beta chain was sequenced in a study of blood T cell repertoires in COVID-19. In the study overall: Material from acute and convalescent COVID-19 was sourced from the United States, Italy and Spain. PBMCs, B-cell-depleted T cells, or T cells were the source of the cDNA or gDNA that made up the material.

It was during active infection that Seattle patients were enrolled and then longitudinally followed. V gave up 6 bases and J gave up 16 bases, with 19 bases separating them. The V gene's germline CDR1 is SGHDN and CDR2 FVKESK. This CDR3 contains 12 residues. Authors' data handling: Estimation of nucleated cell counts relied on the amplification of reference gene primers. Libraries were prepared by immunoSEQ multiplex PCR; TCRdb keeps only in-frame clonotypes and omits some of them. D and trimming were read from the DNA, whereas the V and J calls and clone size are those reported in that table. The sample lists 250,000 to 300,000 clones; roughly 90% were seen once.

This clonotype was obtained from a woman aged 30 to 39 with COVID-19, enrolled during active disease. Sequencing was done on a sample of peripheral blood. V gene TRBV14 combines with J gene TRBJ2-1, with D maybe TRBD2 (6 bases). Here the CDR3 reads CASRLGGEAPFF. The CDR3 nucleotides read TGTGCCAGCAGATTAGGTGGGGAGGCGCCATTCTTC. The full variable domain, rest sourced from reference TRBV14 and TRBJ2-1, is EAGVTQFPSHSVIEKGQTVTLRCDPISGHDNLYWYRRVMGKEIKFLLHFVKESKQDESGMPNNRFLAERTGGTYSTLKVQPAELEDSGVYFCASRLGGEAPFFGPGTRLTVL.